A selection of T cell receptor beta chains follows, all from one sample in a study of T-cell memory formation after mild COVID-19. TCRdb fed the 5' RACE reads into MiXCR, producing one record per CDR3 protein. Found here are around 150,000 distinct CDR3 sequences, approximately 10% of them singletons; the top ten hold about 3.5%. Material: PBMCs or a T cell subset sorted from them (not recorded which). Receptor source: a man aged 18 to 35 who had mild COVID-19 (a few samples of this study predate the infection). Cell type and time point are not known. CDR3s include the opening cysteine and the closing phenylalanine or tryptophan. A D gene is named only where the DNA matches it firmly. The size entry is marked missing in some rows and otherwise reads once, few, many or a size class.

J gene,V gene,D gene,clone size,CDR3 DNA,CDR3 protein
TRBJ2-5,TRBV7-2,.,.,TGTGCCAGCAGCCCGAGCACGGATCAAGAGACCCAGTACTTC,CASSPSTDQETQYF
TRBJ2-1,TRBV11-2,TRBD1,.,TGTGCCAGCAGCGCAGGGGGCAGGGGCTCCTACAATGAGCAGTTCTTC,CASSAGGRGSYNEQFF
TRBJ2-3,TRBV9,TRBD2,.,TGTGCCAGCAGCGTAGGGACTAGCGGGGGCTTGGCATCAGATACGCAGTATTTT,CASSVGTSGGLASDTQYF
TRBJ2-3,TRBV5-6,.,.,TGTGCCAGCCCCGGACCATCCACAGATACGCAGTATTTT,CASPGPSTDTQYF
TRBJ1-1,TRBV5-1,.,few,TGCGCCAGCAGCTTGGGGGTCCCTAACACTGAAGCTTTCTTT,CASSLGVPNTEAFF
TRBJ2-7,TRBV7-2,.,.,TGTGCCAGCAGCCCTCAGGGGCTGGGTGAGCAGTACTTC,CASSPQGLGEQYF
TRBJ2-3,TRBV30,.,few,TGTGCCTGGACGGGGTCCTTCACAGATACGCAGTATTTT,CAWTGSFTDTQYF
TRBJ2-3,TRBV5-4,.,.,TGTGCCAGCAGCTTGCCCCGAGGCCCAGATACGCAGTATTTT,CASSLPRGPDTQYF
TRBJ1-4,TRBV10-3,.,.,TGTGCCATCAGGGGGACTGGGAATGAAAAACTGTTTTTT,CAIRGTGNEKLFF
TRBJ1-4,TRBV7-2,.,.,TGTGCCAGCAGCTCCCTCCGGGACCATAATGAAAAACTGTTTTTT,CASSSLRDHNEKLFF
TRBJ2-5,TRBV28,.,few,TGTGCCAGCAGTTTACTGACCCAAGAGACCCAGTACTTC,CASSLLTQETQYF
TRBJ2-5,TRBV3-1,.,.,TGTGCCAGCAGCCGGTCTGGAGTAGAGCGCGTCCAAGAGACCCAGTACTTC,CASSRSGVERVQETQYF
TRBJ1-5,TRBV20-1,.,few,TGCAGTGCTAGAACATTGACAGGACATTATCAGCCCCAGCATTTT,CSARTLTGHYQPQHF
TRBJ2-3,TRBV20-1,.,.,TGCAGTGCTAGAGTGGTGGGGGTACAAGATACGCAGTATTTT,CSARVVGVQDTQYF
TRBJ1-1,TRBV4-3,TRBD1,.,TGCGCCAGCAGCCAGACGAACAGGGGCACTGAAGCTTTCTTT,CASSQTNRGTEAFF
TRBJ2-4,TRBV11-2,.,many,TGTGCCAGCAGCTTCGACGACCCTATAACAAAACAGTACTTC,CASSFDDPITKQYF
TRBJ1-4,TRBV2,.,.,TGTGCCAGCAGTGCAAACAGGGTGCCTAATGAAAAACTGTTTTTT,CASSANRVPNEKLFF
TRBJ1-1,TRBV10-3,.,.,TGTGCCATCAGTGAGATTAGCGGGACTGAAGCTTTCTTT,CAISEISGTEAFF
TRBJ2-5,TRBV3-1,.,.,TGTGCCAGCAGCCGACTAGAGGGACAAGAGACCCAGTACTTC,CASSRLEGQETQYF
TRBJ2-1,TRBV5-1,.,.,TGCGCCAGCAGCTTGGGAGCAGGGAGCAATGAGCAGTTCTTC,CASSLGAGSNEQFF
TRBJ2-5,TRBV4-2,.,few,TGTGCCAGCAGCCAAGATTTCCGTTCAGCCTTCCAAGAGACCCAGTACTTC,CASSQDFRSAFQETQYF
TRBJ1-4,TRBV9,TRBD1,.,TGTGCCAGCAGCAAAGGGACAGCGGAAAAACTGTTTTTT,CASSKGTAEKLFF
TRBJ2-3,TRBV20-1,.,.,TGCAGTGGACTTCGACAGCCCAGTTCAGATACGCAGTATTTT,CSGLRQPSSDTQYF
TRBJ2-3,TRBV25-1,TRBD1,few,TGTGCCAGCAGTATACAGGGGTCCCCCACAGATACGCAGTATTTT,CASSIQGSPTDTQYF
TRBJ2-5,TRBV5-1,.,.,TGCGCCAGCAGCTTAAGTCTACCCAAAGAGACCCAGTACTTC,CASSLSLPKETQYF
TRBJ1-4,TRBV12-3/TRBV12-4,.,.,TGTGCCAGCAGTTTACGGATTCCCACTGGTGAAAAACTGTTTTTT,CASSLRIPTGEKLFF
TRBJ2-1,TRBV21-1,.,.,TGTGCCGTTTTGTGTGGAGGGTGGGTGCAGTTCTTC,CAVLCGGWVQFF
TRBJ2-7,TRBV29-1,.,few,TGCAGCGTTGAAGACCCCTGGAGCTCCTACGAGCAGTACTTC,CSVEDPWSSYEQYF
TRBJ1-1,TRBV3-1,.,.,TGTGCCAGCAGCGACGACGCGTCGACAGCTACATTT,CASSDDASTATF
TRBJ2-5,TRBV3-1,TRBD2,few,TGTGCCAGCAGCGCTAGCGGCAAAGAGACCCAGTACTTC,CASSASGKETQYF
TRBJ2-1,TRBV7-9,TRBD2,.,TGTGCCAGCAGCTGGAGGGGCCAGCGGGGGGGCAATGAGCAGTTCTTC,CASSWRGQRGGNEQFF
TRBJ2-3,TRBV29-1,.,.,TGCAGCGTTAAAAGGGGAACAGATACGCAGTATTTT,CSVKRGTDTQYF
TRBJ2-7,TRBV7-2,TRBD2,many,TGTGCCAGCAGTTATCTAGCGGGGCAGACCTACGAGCAGTACTTC,CASSYLAGQTYEQYF
TRBJ2-2,TRBV9,TRBD2,.,TGTGCCAGCAGCCCGCTAGCGGGGGGTGATACCGGGGAGCTGTTTTTT,CASSPLAGGDTGELFF
TRBJ2-1,TRBV7-2,.,many,TGTGCCAGCAGCTTAGGTCGGGGCCGTAACCCCTACAATGAGCAGTTCTTC,CASSLGRGRNPYNEQFF
TRBJ2-7,TRBV5-1,.,few,TGCGCCAGCGGTGCCCAGGACGAGCAGTACTTC,CASGAQDEQYF
TRBJ2-7,TRBV10-1,.,.,TGCGCCAGCAGTGAGTTTCCAGGGATCTCCTACGAGCAGTACTTC,CASSEFPGISYEQYF
TRBJ1-1,TRBV20-1,.,few,TGCAGTGCTGGGGCGGGGGGCGGAAACACTGAAGCTTTCTTT,CSAGAGGGNTEAFF
TRBJ1-2,TRBV18,.,many,TGTGCCAGCTCACCAGGGAGGTTAAGTGGCTACACCTTC,CASSPGRLSGYTF
TRBJ2-1,TRBV4-1,TRBD2,many,TGCGCCAGCAGCCAGACCGGACTAGCGGGGGGCCGAACCTACAATGAGCAGTTCTTC,CASSQTGLAGGRTYNEQFF
TRBJ2-4,TRBV10-3,.,.,TGTGCCATCAGTGAGTCCGGGACCTCAAACATTCAGTACTTC,CAISESGTSNIQYF
TRBJ2-6,TRBV7-3,.,few,TGTGCCAGCGGTTCGCCCGGTGGGGCCAACGTCCTGACTTTC,CASGSPGGANVLTF
TRBJ1-1,TRBV29-1,.,.,TGCAGCGTCGCATCGACAGAGAACACTGAAGCTTTCTTT,CSVASTENTEAFF
TRBJ2-4,TRBV18,.,many,TGTGCCAGCACGGCCGGAGGGAACATTCAGTACTTC,CASTAGGNIQYF
TRBJ2-7,TRBV7-2,.,.,TGTGCCAGCAGCACGAGGTCAGGGGACTCCTACGAGCAGTACTTC,CASSTRSGDSYEQYF
TRBJ2-3,TRBV11-3,TRBD1,few,TGTGCCAGCAGCCCGGGACAGGGGGGCGACGATACGCAGTATTTT,CASSPGQGGDDTQYF
TRBJ1-3,TRBV11-2,.,few,TGTGCCAGCAGCATAGCCAGATCTGGAAACACCATATATTTT,CASSIARSGNTIYF
TRBJ1-2,TRBV12-3/TRBV12-4,.,.,TGTGCCAGCCGATCCCTATCAGGAATCGATGGCTACACCTTC,CASRSLSGIDGYTF
TRBJ1-1,TRBV10-3,TRBD1,few,TGTGCCATCACCGGGACAGGCGGAACTGAAGCTTTCTTT,CAITGTGGTEAFF
TRBJ1-2,TRBV15,.,.,TGTGCCACCAGCAGAGCTAGAAACTTTGGCTACACCTTC,CATSRARNFGYTF
TRBJ2-5,TRBV4-3,TRBD1,.,TGCGCCAGCAGCCAAGCCGGGACAGAACAAGAGACCCAGTACTTC,CASSQAGTEQETQYF